This T cell receptor beta chain was recorded in a study of cytomegalovirus exposure and HLA in healthy donors listed by TCRdb under 2017. Some background on the complete study: According to a later analysis, the approximately 120 validation repertoires were produced on the same platform as the 666 repertoires of the first cohort. The aim of the study was to test whether cataloging public T cell receptors could identify signatures of past pathogen exposure. In addition to the first cohort of several hundred subjects, a separate validation cohort of 120 different subjects was used. High-throughput TCR immunosequencing, statistical association of individual TCRs with disease status, and machine learning were combined to predict cytomegalovirus infection status. Overall study outcomes, separate from this receptor: In the study, approximately 150 TCR beta chains were listed as associated with cytomegalovirus. A few of the identified cytomegalovirus-associated TCR beta chains were confirmed in vitro to be specific for cytomegalovirus antigens. The classifier was reported to diagnose cytomegalovirus status with high specificity and sensitivity in both the original and validation cohorts. The validation cohort had no HLA typing available for a later analysis, so co-occurrence within that cohort was assessed over all 120 repertoires. The authors suggested that the approach could potentially be extended to other disease states and immunological phenotypes. A later analysis found that TCRs clustered in the first cohort also tended to co-occur in the 120 validation repertoires, with more than 90% of cluster scores above 0. Across donors, most TCR sequences were observed very rarely, whereas some public TCRs were present in many individuals.

For this chain, trimming is 3 bases at the V end and 1 base at the J end, and the number of junction bases without a gene match is 5. CDR1 and CDR2, per the germline V gene, are MNHNS and SASEGT. Taken from cysteine to phenylalanine, the CDR3 has 15 residues. Of all the DNA, just the CDR3 is kept, 45 bases in frame from base 1. Preparation of the library involved the immunoSEQ multiplex PCR assay. Processing in the source paper ran as follows. A statistical classification framework was developed to diagnose cytomegalovirus status using the catalog of TCR beta chain sequences. The immuneACCESS repertoire file appears here via TCRdb, limited to in-frame rearrangements. These files lack a portion of the clones; in checked studies, under half of the deficit traces to unresolved V genes, and the cause of the others is not known. D and trimming were read from the DNA, whereas the V and J calls and clone size are those reported in that table. Here the sample has under 200,000 clones; around 80% occur a single time. The ten largest clonotypes hold roughly 1.2% of the sample.

Notes on this clone: The antigen this receptor binds is unknown. No qualities accompany the bases; no much larger clone lies one base away.

Separate from the approximately 670-subject first cohort, the validation cohort of 95 to 150 subjects was the group to which the donors belonged. The sequencing sample was made of PBMCs. The receptor was derived from a woman in her twenties or thirties in good health and CMV-seronegative. The chain uses TRBV6-1 and TRBJ1-1; 7 central nucleotides agree with TRBD1. DNA sequence: TGTGCCAGCAGTGACCCAGGGGGTCGGAACACTGAAGCTTTCTTT. It is translated as CASSDPGGRNTEAFF.